The T cell receptor (beta chain) under discussion was sequenced for a study of radiation and T cells in renal cell carcinoma. V shed 3 bases and J 2 bases; nucleotides not matched to a gene: 1. This CDR3 region has 14 residues. Germline V lookup: CDR1 ENHRY, CDR2 SYGVKD. Sample time point: blood 4 weeks post-SBRT, at nephrectomy. Treatment defined: 15 Gy SBRT to primary tumor, nephrectomy 4 weeks later. Nephrectomy followed 15 Gy stereotactic body radiation by 4 weeks. Blood was sampled at baseline, 2 weeks and 4 weeks after SBRT. Profiling relied on immunoSEQ multiplex PCR, and the TCRdb table lists in-frame clones only, not all of them. The sample lists around 180,000 clones, around 90% occurring once.

This sequence joins TRBV10-3 and TRBJ2-3, with 8 bases lining up with TRBD1. This receptor was obtained from a woman in her forties or fifties with renal cell carcinoma. Sequenced here: blood, sampled from a patient whose treatment included radiotherapy and nephrectomy. CDR3 in amino acids: CAISEQGDTDTQYF. The CDR3, as DNA: TGTGCCATCAGTGAACAGGGGGACACAGATACGCAGTATTTT.